Reported below is one T cell receptor beta chain. Reverse transcription of roughly 0.45 to 1 ug RNA was performed with random hexamers. TCRdb reanalysed the immunoSEQ multiplex PCR reads using MiXCR and keeps one entry per CDR3 protein. The table lists fewer than 350,000 distinct CDR3 sequences, approximately 85% of them singletons. The CDR3 extends over 14 amino acids. CDR1 and CDR2 from the germline V gene are MDHEN and SYDVKM. Trimming at V came to 3 bases and at J to 5 bases, leaving 4 bases not matched to a gene. This sample stems from a study of CD8 T cells in Susac syndrome. Sequencing used CD8+ T cells from PBMCs. This chain joins TRBV28 and TRBJ2-5, with 9 bases fitting TRBD2. This receptor was taken from a human donor with multiple sclerosis. The CDR3 DNA follows: TGTGCCAGCAGTTTTCAGCGGGAGGTCGAGACCCAGTACTTC. Protein sequence: CASSFQREVETQYF. Together with reference TRBV28 and TRBJ2-5, the CDR3 gives the full variable domain: DVKVTQSSRYLVKRTGEKVFLECVQDMDHENMFWYRQDPGLGLRLIYFSYDVKMKEKGDIPEGYSVSREKKERFSLILESASTNQTSMYLCASSFQREVETQYFGPGTRLLVL.